Shown below are 23 T cell receptor beta chains from a single sample sequenced in a study of T-cell reconstitution after alpha-beta-depleted transplantation in children. Unique molecular identifiers were built into the TCRbeta library. TCRdb analysed the PCR reads with MiXCR anew, one entry per CDR3 protein. The sample lists about 440,000 distinct CDR3 sequences, around two fifths occurring once. The sequencing used PBMCs, collected before TCRalphabeta/CD19-depleted stem cell transplant. These receptors came from a girl aged 2-10 years with aplastic anemia, due to receive a stem cell transplant.

This clonotype showed up many times. The rearrangement uses TRBV6-5 and TRBJ2-7; the D is unclear. Germline V gene lookup returns CDR1 MNHEY and CDR2 SVGAGI. V lost 2 bases to trimming and J lost 3 bases, with 2 bases between them. This CDR3 region has 11 residues. CDR3 in amino acids: CASSYNYEQYF. The CDR3 region has the DNA TGTGCCAGCAGTTACAACTACGAGCAGTACTTC.

This clonotype showed up just a few times. V is TRBV5-1 and J is TRBJ2-3; D unclear. The CDR3 runs 16 residues. Trimming took 2 bases from V and 0 from J, leaving 13 bases between them. The germline V gene has CDR1 SGHRS and CDR2 YFSETQ. This CDR3 is CASSFGHARSTDTQYF. CDR3 DNA: TGCGCCAGCAGCTTCGGTCACGCGCGAAGCACAGATACGCAGTATTTT. The whole variable domain, remainder taken from reference TRBV5-1 and TRBJ2-3, is KAGVTQTPRYLIKTRGQQVTLSCSPISGHRSVSWYQQTPGQGLQFLFEYFSETQRNKGNFPGRFSGRQFSNSRSEMNVSTLELGDSALYLCASSFGHARSTDTQYFGPGTRLTVL.

This clonotype was recorded at least ten times. The rearrangement uses TRBV28 and TRBJ1-6, with 7 bases aligning to TRBD1. CDR3 length: 14 residues. The V gene's germline CDR1 is MDHEN and CDR2 SYDVKM. Trimming cost V 2 bases and J 7 bases; bases outside gene matches: 2. The CDR3 region has the DNA TGTGCCAGCAGTTTAGGGGACAGCAATTCACCCCTCCACTTT. Translated: CASSLGDSNSPLHF.

This clonotype was seen only a few times. This CDR3 is CSARDPGLAGNEQFF. Written as DNA, the CDR3 is TGCAGTGCTAGAGATCCGGGACTAGCGGGCAATGAGCAGTTCTTC. This chain connects TRBV20-1 to TRBJ2-1; 12 nucleotides align to TRBD2. Germline lookup yields CDR1 DFQATT and CDR2 SNEGSKA (reference sequence). V trimming: 0 bases; J trimming: 6 bases; junction bases outside the gene matches: 3. The CDR3 is 15 residues long.

This clonotype has a count of ten or more. The DNA for the CDR3 is TGTGCCAGCAGCTTATTTAGGCGGACTGAAGCTTTCTTT. It specifies CASSLFRRTEAFF. V and J are TRBV11-2 and TRBJ1-1; D unclear. Germline V gene sequence: CDR1 SGHAT, CDR2 FQNNGV. V shed 2 bases and J shed 5 bases, with 9 bases lying between them. This CDR3 contains 13 residues.

This chain links TRBV6-2 or TRBV6-3 with TRBJ2-5, with D unresolved. The CDR3 covers 14 residues. V lost 3 bases to trimming and J lost 5 bases, with 13 bases between them. The germline CDR1 and CDR2 sequences are MNHEY and SVGEGT. DNA of the CDR3: TGTGCCAGCAGTTATTTGGAACTAAAGGAGACCCAGTACTTC. It yields the protein CASSYLELKETQYF.

This clonotype has ten or more counts. This chain joins TRBV20-1 and TRBJ2-7, with D hard to call. Germline assignment: CDR1 DFQATT and CDR2 SNEGSKA (reference sequence). The CDR3 is made up of 14 amino acids. V gave up 3 bases and J gave up 0 bases, with 12 bases separating them. The CDR3 DNA is TGCAGTGCTAGGGGCCGCCTTATCTCCTACGAGCAGTACTTC. This encodes CSARGRLISYEQYF.

This clonotype was seen only a few times. This chain uses TRBV7-9 with TRBJ2-5; unclear D gene. Germline V lookup: CDR1 SEHNR, CDR2 FQNEAQ (reference sequence). With 5 bases removed from V and 2 bases from J, the gap between germline ends came to 9 bases. This CDR3 is built from 13 residues. The CDR3 reads CASSHGWQETQYF. As DNA, the CDR3 is TGTGCCAGCAGCCATGGGTGGCAAGAGACCCAGTACTTC.

The chain recombines TRBV29-1 with TRBJ2-7; either TRBD1 or TRBD2 may supply D (5 bases each). V lost 0 bases, J lost 6 bases, and 12 bases lay in between. This CDR3 is built from 13 residues. The V gene's germline CDR1 is SQVTM and CDR2 ANQGSEA. DNA of the CDR3: TGCAGCGTTGAAGAACTAGGGGAGAGCGAGCAGTACTTC. This codes for CSVEELGESEQYF.

The rearrangement joins TRBV20-1 to TRBJ2-5; 9 bases are a match to TRBD2. This CDR3 comprises 13 residues. Germline V CDR1 and CDR2: DFQATT, SNEGSKA (reference sequence). V gave up 5 bases and J gave up 7 bases; unmatched junction bases: 8. The chain's CDR3 is CSAPTSGIGTQYF. The CDR3 bases are TGCAGTGCTCCGACTAGCGGAATAGGGACCCAGTACTTC.

The chain has TRBV6-1 and TRBJ1-1, with D hard to call. Trimming took 5 bases from V and 2 from J, leaving 15 bases between them. The CDR3 runs 15 residues. The germline V gene has CDR1 MNHNS and CDR2 SASEGT. The DNA for the CDR3 is TGTGCCAGCAGTCCCCGGCCCAGCTTTAACACTGAAGCTTTCTTT. Translation gives CASSPRPSFNTEAFF.

The chain joins TRBV2 to TRBJ2-7; TRBD2 is a possible D gene (6 bases). The germline V gene has CDR1 SNHLY and CDR2 FYNNEI. Trimming cost V 0 bases and J 0 bases, with 6 bases left between them. This CDR3 is built from 14 residues. The CDR3 sequence is CASSEAGGSYEQYF. The CDR3 DNA reads as TGTGCCAGCAGTGAAGCGGGAGGCTCCTACGAGCAGTACTTC.

A note on this clonotype: The junction does not match germline at one end; this may be a read error. The gene calls are TRBV6-1 and TRBJ1-2, with TRBD1 matching over 7 bases. The CDR3 is 15 amino acids. Germline assignment: CDR1 MNHNS and CDR2 SASEGT. Here the CDR3 reads CASRSGTVVEYGDTF. The DNA of the CDR3 is TGTGCCAGCAGATCCGGGACAGTCGTAGAGTATGGCGACACCTTC.

For this clonotype: At one end the junction does not follow the germline gene, possibly because of a read error. The chain combines TRBV29-1 with TRBJ2-2; D gene unclear. Looked up from germline, CDR1 is SQVTM and CDR2 is ANQGSEA. The CDR3 consists of 13 residues. The CDR3 DNA sequence: TGCAGTGTTGAGGTGGGGAACACCGGGGAGCTGTTTTTT. Translation gives CSVEVGNTGELFF.

This clonotype occurred a few times. The chain is built from TRBV5-1 and TRBJ1-4, with TRBD1 as a possible D gene (6 bases). CDR3 length equals 16 residues. The germline V gene encodes CDR1 SGHRS and CDR2 YFSETQ. V lost 2 bases and J 8 bases, leaving 19 bases between the germline ends. CDR3 sequence: CASSFGGTQGWEKLFF. The CDR3, as DNA: TGCGCCAGCAGCTTCGGGGGCACCCAGGGTTGGGAAAAACTGTTTTTT.

The table lists this clonotype with many counts. This rearrangement joins TRBV5-5 to TRBJ2-5; TRBD2 matches at 7 bases. The CDR3 is made up of 16 amino acids. The V gene's germline CDR1 is SGHKS and CDR2 YYEKEE (reference sequence). With 3 bases clipped from V and 5 bases from J, the junction kept 13 bases outside the gene matches. The CDR3 loop is CASSSPSVGGLETQYF. The CDR3, as DNA: TGTGCCAGCAGCTCGCCCTCGGTGGGGGGGTTGGAGACCCAGTACTTC.

This clonotype was detected a few times. The CDR3 here is CSAVVSHNQPQHF. CDR3 DNA: TGCAGTGCTGTGGTTAGCCACAATCAGCCCCAGCATTTT. The chain joins TRBV20-1 to TRBJ1-5; no definite D call. With 5 bases removed from V and 3 bases from J, the gap between germline ends came to 11 bases. Per germline, CDR1 DFQATT and CDR2 SNEGSKA (reference sequence). The CDR3 runs 13 residues.

This clonotype occurred many times. The CDR3 DNA follows: TGCAGTGCTAGTAGGGCGTACACCGGGGAGCTGTTTTTT. This translates into CSASRAYTGELFF. This chain connects TRBV20-1 to TRBJ2-2; D is undetermined. The CDR3 is 13 residues long. The V gene's germline CDR1 is DFQATT and CDR2 SNEGSKA (reference sequence). Trimming stripped 3 bases from V and 3 bases from J, with 8 bases between.

V gene TRBV13 combines with J gene TRBJ2-2, with TRBD2 identical over 12 bases. The CDR3 runs to 17 residues. The ends lost 1 base at V and 5 bases at J; junction bases unmatched: 5. Germline CDR1 and CDR2: PRHDT and FYEKMQ (reference sequence). The CDR3 spells CASSLAPGLAGTGELFF. The CDR3 coding sequence is TGTGCCAGCAGCTTAGCCCCGGGACTAGCGGGTACCGGGGAGCTGTTTTTT.

The chain is built from TRBV5-4 and TRBJ2-1; 7 positions agree with TRBD2. J gave up 10 bases and V 4 bases, and 14 bases lay outside the gene matches. CDR1 and CDR2 from the germline V gene are SGHNT and YYREEE (reference sequence). This CDR3 spans 15 amino acids. CDR3 DNA sequence: TGTGCCAGCAGCCTACGGGGGGAGCACTGGGACGAGCAGTTCTTC. Protein product: CASSLRGEHWDEQFF.

As DNA, the CDR3 is TGTGCCAGCAGTCCTGGGAACTATGGCTACACCTTC. This sequence encodes CASSPGNYGYTF. The chain recombines TRBV28 with TRBJ1-2; D remains ambiguous. The CDR3 consists of 12 residues. The germline V gene has CDR1 MDHEN and CDR2 SYDVKM. V was cut by 5 bases and J by 2 bases, with 6 bases left in between.

The chain links TRBV7-2 to TRBJ2-2; D possibly uses TRBD1 or TRBD2 (5 bases each). Trimming cost V 1 base and J 4 bases, with 13 bases left between them. Looked up from germline, CDR1 is SGHTA and CDR2 is FQGNSA. The CDR3 loop spans 16 amino acids. The DNA of the CDR3 is TGTGCCAGCAGCTTAGAAGGGGCGCGGGTCACCGGGGAGCTGTTTTTT. Translated: CASSLEGARVTGELFF.

The rearrangement links TRBV27 to TRBJ1-5, with D unresolved. Trimming pared 6 bases from V and 2 bases from J, leaving 17 bases between. Looked up from germline, CDR1 is MNHEY and CDR2 is SMNVEV (reference sequence). This CDR3 is 16 amino acids long. CDR3 sequence reads: CASRPTYEEGNQPQHF. CDR3 in DNA: TGTGCCAGCAGGCCAACATATGAAGAGGGCAATCAGCCCCAGCATTTT.